Below are 19 T cell receptor beta chains sequenced from a single sample in a study of cytomegalovirus exposure and HLA in healthy donors. Researchers ran the PCR with 60 Vbeta and 13 Jbeta primers. Libraries were prepared by immunoSEQ multiplex PCR; TCRdb keeps only in-frame clonotypes and omits some of them. The ten most abundant clones cover about 2.1% of a sample with over 45,000 clones. The sequenced sample was PBMCs. The origin of the receptors is a woman under 30 in good health and CMV-seronegative.

The gene calls are TRBV5-4 and TRBJ1-6; possibly TRBD1 for D (5 bases). The V gene's germline CDR1 is SGHNT and CDR2 YYREEE (reference sequence). This CDR3 spans 15 amino acids. V gave up 4 bases and J gave up 7 bases, with 15 bases separating them. The DNA for the CDR3 is TGTGCCAGCAGCCCCGGGGGGACTACAAATTCACCCCTCCACTTT. Translating it yields CASSPGGTTNSPLHF.

The chain links TRBV7-9 to TRBJ1-4, with 7 bases lining up with TRBD1. The J segment lost 7 bases and the V segment lost 5 bases, leaving 13 bases of the junction unmatched. Germline CDR1 and CDR2: SEHNR and FQNEAQ (reference sequence). CDR3 length: 16 amino acids. CDR3 in amino acids: CASSTRKTGMGEKLFF. The CDR3 coding sequence is TGTGCCAGCAGCACCCGCAAGACAGGGATGGGTGAAAAACTGTTTTTT.

The chain couples TRBV2 to TRBJ1-6; D remains ambiguous. The CDR3 is 11 amino acids. Germline V gene data show CDR1 as SNHLY and CDR2 as FYNNEI. V was trimmed by 8 bases and J by 8 bases, leaving 7 bases between them. The CDR3 protein is CASSRDSPLHF. The CDR3 nucleotides read TGTGCCAGCTCTCGGGATTCACCCCTCCACTTT.

This rearrangement joins TRBV13 to TRBJ2-1; TRBD2 aligns across 11 bases. The trim removed 5 bases at V and 8 bases at J, leaving 5 bases unmatched. This CDR3 has 14 amino acids. Germline-derived CDR1 and CDR2 are PRHDT and FYEKMQ (reference sequence). The CDR3 DNA reads as TGTGCCAGCAGCCTTAGCGGGAGGGCCCATGAGCAGTTCTTC. This codes for CASSLSGRAHEQFF.

CDR3 amino acids: CASSGQYNQPQHF. The CDR3 DNA reads as TGTGCCAGTAGCGGACAGTACAATCAGCCCCAGCATTTT. This chain uses TRBV19 with TRBJ1-5; the D gene is possibly TRBD1 (6 bases). Trimming removed 6 bases at V and 3 bases at J, with 9 bases between. Germline V CDR1 and CDR2: LNHDA, SQIVND (reference sequence). The CDR3 is 13 amino acids.

V and J are TRBV9 and TRBJ1-2; 8 bases agree with TRBD1. V lost 0 bases, J lost 4 bases, and 14 bases stayed unmatched. The germline CDR1 and CDR2 sequences are SGDLS and YYNGEE. There are 18 residues in the CDR3. The CDR3 reads CASSVALWGQENLYGYTF. The CDR3 DNA follows: TGTGCCAGCAGCGTAGCCCTCTGGGGACAGGAAAACCTCTATGGCTACACCTTC. Variable domain in full (rest from reference TRBV9 and TRBJ1-2): DSGVTQTPKHLITATGQRVTLRCSPRSGDLSVYWYQQSLDQGLQFLIQYYNGEERAKGNILERFSAQQFPDLHSELNLSSLELGDSALYFCASSVALWGQENLYGYTFGSGTRLTVV.

The genes are TRBV5-1 and TRBJ2-6; 10 bases line up with TRBD1. CDR3 length: 18 amino acids. Unmatched junction bases numbered 3, after V lost 0 bases and J lost 0 bases. From germline, CDR1 is SGHRS and CDR2 YFSETQ. This chain's CDR3 is CASSLGGQGLSGANVLTF. The CDR3 region has the DNA TGCGCCAGCAGCTTGGGGGGACAGGGGCTCTCTGGGGCCAACGTCCTGACTTTC.

The chain is built from TRBV5-6 and TRBJ1-5, with a weak D call TRBD1 (5 bases). Germline V gives CDR1 SGHDT, CDR2 YYEEEE. There are 18 residues in the CDR3. Trimming pared 4 bases from V and 0 bases from J, leaving 20 bases between. The CDR3 DNA sequence: TGTGCCAGCAGCCGAAGCCAGGGTACGTTTTATAGCAATCAGCCCCAGCATTTT. This sequence encodes CASSRSQGTFYSNQPQHF.

This chain connects TRBV15 to TRBJ1-1; TRBD1 might be the D (6 bases). The germline V gene has CDR1 LNHNV and CDR2 YYDKDF (reference sequence). The germline V and J ends were trimmed by 0 bases and 1 base, with 15 bases remaining between them. The CDR3 loop spans 17 amino acids. CDR3 sequence reads: CATSRDRFGQPNTEAFF. CDR3 DNA: TGTGCCACCAGCAGAGATCGGTTTGGACAGCCGAACACTGAAGCTTTCTTT.

This chain connects TRBV5-6 to TRBJ1-1, with D unclear. This CDR3 contains 15 residues. The V and J ends lost 2 bases and 0 bases respectively, with 11 bases between them. CDR1 SGHDT and CDR2 YYEEEE come from the germline V gene. The CDR3 sequence is CASSFAGPMNTEAFF. CDR3 DNA: TGTGCCAGCAGCTTCGCAGGTCCCATGAACACTGAAGCTTTCTTT. The whole variable domain, filled in from reference TRBV5-6 and TRBJ1-1, reads DAGVTQSPTHLIKTRGQQVTLRCSPKSGHDTVSWYQQALGQGPQFIFQYYEEEERQRGNFPDRFSGHQFPNYSSELNVNALLLGDSALYLCASSFAGPMNTEAFFGQGTRLTVV.

The chain employs TRBV9 and TRBJ1-5; no reliable D call. This CDR3 comprises 15 residues. Germline CDR1 and CDR2: SGDLS and YYNGEE. V lost 3 bases, J lost 0 bases, and 10 bases lay in between. The CDR3 loop reads CASSEDGVSNQPQHF. The CDR3 coding sequence is TGTGCCAGCAGCGAAGACGGGGTTAGCAATCAGCCCCAGCATTTT.

CDR3 residues: CASSPTGGDQPQHF. The CDR3 coding sequence is TGTGCCAGCTCACCGACAGGGGGGGATCAGCCCCAGCATTTT. The V and J genes are TRBV18 and TRBJ1-5; TRBD1 matches at 9 bases. Per the germline V gene, CDR1 is KGHSH and CDR2 is LQKENI. The trim removed 3 bases at V and 5 bases at J, leaving 2 bases unmatched. The CDR3 totals 14 residues.

The V call is TRBV5-1, the J call TRBJ1-6; no reliable D call. CDR1 and CDR2 (germline): SGHRS, YFSETQ. The germline V and J ends were trimmed by 4 bases and 0 bases, with 11 bases remaining between them. This CDR3 is 16 amino acids long. In nucleotides, the CDR3 is TGCGCCAGCAGCCGGACTGAGAGCTCCTATAATTCACCCCTCCACTTT. Its translation is CASSRTESSYNSPLHF.

The rearrangement uses TRBV6-1 and TRBJ2-3; 11 nucleotides match TRBD1. The germline V gene has CDR1 MNHNS and CDR2 SASEGT. The CDR3 runs to 14 residues. The V gene end was trimmed by 6 bases and the J gene end by 4 bases; junction bases not matched to a gene: 3. The CDR3 is CASRRTGGPDTQYF. For the CDR3, the DNA is TGTGCCAGCAGAAGGACAGGGGGCCCAGATACGCAGTATTTT.

V gene TRBV4-1 combines with J gene TRBJ2-7, with a weak D call TRBD2 (5 bases). Between the trimmed V and J ends, which lost 3 bases and 3 bases, there was a span of 18 bases. The CDR3 covers 16 residues. Per germline, CDR1 MGHRA and CDR2 YSYEKL. CDR3 sequence reads: CASSQPREKVHYEQYF. In DNA form, the CDR3 reads TGCGCCAGCAGCCAGCCCCGGGAAAAAGTTCACTACGAGCAGTACTTC.

The V call is TRBV6-4, the J call TRBJ2-2, with TRBD2 identical over 7 bases. Germline trimming cut 5 bases from V and 3 bases from J; bases unmatched to any gene: 0. The CDR3 is 13 amino acids. Germline CDR1 MRHNA, CDR2 SNTAGT. The CDR3: CASSSGDTGELFF. CDR3 in DNA: TGTGCCAGCAGTAGCGGGGACACCGGGGAGCTGTTTTTT.

CDR3 nucleotide sequence: TGTGCCAGCAGAGAACAGGGATTCCGCACTGAAGCTTTCTTT. Amino acid sequence: CASREQGFRTEAFF. The rearrangement links TRBV6-1 to TRBJ1-1; a weak D match, TRBD1 (6 bases). Germline CDR1 reads MNHNS; CDR2 reads SASEGT. The CDR3 is made up of 14 amino acids. V was shortened by 6 bases and J by 4 bases, with 15 bases between the two germline ends.

The gene calls are TRBV5-4 and TRBJ1-2; 12 nucleotides match TRBD1. V lost 4 bases to trimming and J lost 8 bases; unmatched junction nucleotides: 6. From germline, CDR1 is SGHNT and CDR2 YYREEE (reference sequence). This CDR3 has 14 residues. The CDR3: CASSTGQGASGYTF. The CDR3 coding sequence is TGTGCCAGCAGCACGGGACAGGGGGCGAGCGGCTACACCTTC.

CDR3 bases: TGTGCCAGCAGCCCCCAGACAGTAGAAGCTTTCTTT. Protein product: CASSPQTVEAFF. This chain uses TRBV9 with TRBJ1-1, with D maybe TRBD1 (5 bases). The length of the CDR3 is 12 residues. V gave up 4 bases and J gave up 8 bases, with 12 bases separating them. Germline V CDR1 and CDR2: SGDLS, YYNGEE. Full variable domain (rest looked up from reference TRBV9 and TRBJ1-1): DSGVTQTPKHLITATGQRVTLRCSPRSGDLSVYWYQQSLDQGLQFLIQYYNGEERAKGNILERFSAQQFPDLHSELNLSSLELGDSALYFCASSPQTVEAFFGQGTRLTVV.